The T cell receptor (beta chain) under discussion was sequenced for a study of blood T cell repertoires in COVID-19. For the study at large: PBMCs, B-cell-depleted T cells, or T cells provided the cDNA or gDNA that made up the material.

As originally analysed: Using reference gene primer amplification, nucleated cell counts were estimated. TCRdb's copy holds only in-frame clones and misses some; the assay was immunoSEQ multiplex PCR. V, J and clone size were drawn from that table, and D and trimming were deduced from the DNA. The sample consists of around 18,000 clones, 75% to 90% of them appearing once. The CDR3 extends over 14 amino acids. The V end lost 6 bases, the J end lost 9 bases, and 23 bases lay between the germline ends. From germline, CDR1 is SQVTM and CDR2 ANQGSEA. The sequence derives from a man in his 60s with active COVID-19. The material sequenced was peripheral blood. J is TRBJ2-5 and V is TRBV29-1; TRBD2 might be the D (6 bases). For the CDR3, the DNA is TGCAGCGTCCTCGAGGCGGGGCCCCTAGGGGCCCAGTACTTC. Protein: CSVLEAGPLGAQYF.